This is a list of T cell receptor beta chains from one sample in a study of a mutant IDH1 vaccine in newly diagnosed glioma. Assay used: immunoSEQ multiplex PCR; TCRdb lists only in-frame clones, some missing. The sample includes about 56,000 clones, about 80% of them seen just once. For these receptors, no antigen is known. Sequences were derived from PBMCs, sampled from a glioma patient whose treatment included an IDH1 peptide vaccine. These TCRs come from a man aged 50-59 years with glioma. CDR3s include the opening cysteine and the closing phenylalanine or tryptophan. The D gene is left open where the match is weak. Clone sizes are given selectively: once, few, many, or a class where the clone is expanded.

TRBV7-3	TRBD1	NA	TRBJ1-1	TGTGCCAGCAGCATCCTGACAGGGGGCAACACTGAAGCTTTCTTT	CASSILTGGNTEAFF
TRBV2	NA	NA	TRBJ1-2	TGTGCCAGCAGTGACGACAGAATCTATGGCTACACCTTC	CASSDDRIYGYTF
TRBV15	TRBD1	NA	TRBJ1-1	TGTGCCACCAGCAGGTCGCGTCGGACAGGGCCAATGAACACTGAAGCTTTCTTT	CATSRSRRTGPMNTEAFF
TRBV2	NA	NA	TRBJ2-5	TGTGCCAGCACCCTGATTAGCGACGGGGAAGAGACCCAGTACTTC	CASTLISDGEETQYF
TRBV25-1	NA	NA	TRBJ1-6	TGTGCCAGCAGTGAGTTATATAATTCACCCCTCCACTTT	CASSELYNSPLHF
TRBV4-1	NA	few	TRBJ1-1	TGCGCCAGCAGCCAAGTTGGGGGGGGGCTAAACACTGAAGCTTTCTTT	CASSQVGGGLNTEAFF
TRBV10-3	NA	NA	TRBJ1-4	TGTGCCATCAGTGAGAATAATGAAAAACTGTTTTTT	CAISENNEKLFF
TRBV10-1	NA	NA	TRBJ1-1	TGCGCCAGCATGGCCAGTCTGAACACTGAAGCTTTCTTT	CASMASLNTEAFF
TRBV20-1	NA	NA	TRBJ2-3	TGCAGTGCTAGAACGTGGGATACGCAGTATTTT	CSARTWDTQYF
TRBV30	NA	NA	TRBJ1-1	TGTGCCTGGAGAACACTGAACACTGAAGCTTTCTTT	CAWRTLNTEAFF
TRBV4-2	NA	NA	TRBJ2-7	TGTGCCAGCAGCCAAGATCTCAGGGACTACGAGCAGTACTTC	CASSQDLRDYEQYF